A selection of T cell receptor beta chains follows, all from one sample in a study of control samples from healthy donors and cancer patients. Sequencing was performed with immunoSEQ multiplex PCR; in TCRdb, only in-frame clones are kept and a portion is missing. This table holds some 100,000 clones, around 87% found once. The sample consisted of blood. The origin of the receptors is a woman in her fifties or sixties in good health. The CDR3 runs from the conserved cysteine through the conserved F or W. D genes are given only for firm matches. The size field is filled for only some rows; it gives once, few, many or a size class.

len: 16
j_gene: TRBJ2-2
v_gene: TRBV27
d_gene: .
abundance: .
CDR3aa: CASRTFGGSDTGELFF
CDR3nt: TGTGCCAGCAGGACCTTTGGGGGTTCGGACACCGGGGAGCTGTTTTTT

len: 15
j_gene: TRBJ1-6
v_gene: TRBV6-5
d_gene: TRBD1
abundance: .
CDR3aa: CASRPTQGYNSPLHF
CDR3nt: TGTGCCAGCAGACCCACACAGGGGTATAATTCACCCCTCCACTTT

len: 16
j_gene: TRBJ2-5
v_gene: TRBV9
d_gene: .
abundance: .
CDR3aa: CASSVGFGGTQETQYF
CDR3nt: TGTGCCAGCAGCGTAGGATTCGGCGGAACCCAAGAGACCCAGTACTTC

len: 14
j_gene: TRBJ1-5
v_gene: TRBV10-3
d_gene: .
abundance: .
CDR3aa: CAISESAGWQPQHF
CDR3nt: TGTGCCATCAGTGAGTCGGCAGGGTGGCAGCCCCAGCATTTT

len: 16
j_gene: TRBJ1-1
v_gene: TRBV5-1
d_gene: .
abundance: .
CDR3aa: CASSFSIRVENTEAFF
CDR3nt: TGCGCCAGCAGCTTCTCGATCAGGGTGGAGAACACTGAAGCTTTCTTT

len: 16
j_gene: TRBJ2-2
v_gene: TRBV7-8
d_gene: .
abundance: .
CDR3aa: CASSPEIGQSVGELFF
CDR3nt: TGTGCCAGCAGCCCCGAGATTGGGCAGTCGGTGGGGGAGCTGTTTTTT

len: 12
j_gene: TRBJ1-2
v_gene: TRBV9
d_gene: .
abundance: .
CDR3aa: CASRTGSGGYTF
CDR3nt: TGTGCCAGCCGCACTGGGTCGGGTGGCTACACCTTC

len: 15
j_gene: TRBJ1-6
v_gene: TRBV11-3
d_gene: .
abundance: few
CDR3aa: CASSLEVAWNSPLHF
CDR3nt: TGTGCCAGCAGCTTAGAGGTTGCGTGGAATTCACCCCTCCACTTT

len: 12
j_gene: TRBJ2-7
v_gene: TRBV7-9
d_gene: .
abundance: .
CDR3aa: CASSLTGYEQYF
CDR3nt: TGTGCCAGCAGCTTAACAGGGTACGAGCAGTACTTC

len: 17
j_gene: TRBJ2-2
v_gene: TRBV9
d_gene: TRBD2
abundance: .
CDR3aa: CASSVGLVAGRTGELFF
CDR3nt: TGTGCCAGCAGCGTAGGATTGGTAGCGGGACGGACCGGGGAGCTGTTTTTT

len: 15
j_gene: TRBJ1-1
v_gene: TRBV7-2
d_gene: .
abundance: .
CDR3aa: CASSLGVGLNTEAFF
CDR3nt: TGTGCCAGCAGCTTGGGGGTAGGTCTAAACACTGAAGCTTTCTTT

len: 15
j_gene: TRBJ2-2
v_gene: TRBV9
d_gene: .
abundance: .
CDR3aa: CASSSGQLNTGELFF
CDR3nt: TGTGCCAGCAGCTCAGGACAACTAAACACCGGGGAGCTGTTTTTT

len: 15
j_gene: TRBJ2-7
v_gene: TRBV4-1
d_gene: .
abundance: .
CDR3aa: CASSQEPHSSYEQYF
CDR3nt: TGCGCCAGCAGCCAAGAGCCCCACAGCTCCTACGAGCAGTACTTC

len: 12
j_gene: TRBJ2-7
v_gene: TRBV7-9
d_gene: TRBD2
abundance: .
CDR3aa: CASNREDYEQYF
CDR3nt: TGTGCCAGCAACCGGGAGGACTACGAGCAGTACTTC

len: 13
j_gene: TRBJ1-5
v_gene: TRBV6-5
d_gene: .
abundance: .
CDR3aa: CASRFTSNQPQHF
CDR3nt: TGTGCCAGCAGATTCACGAGCAATCAGCCCCAGCATTTT

len: 13
j_gene: TRBJ1-2
v_gene: TRBV7-2
d_gene: .
abundance: .
CDR3aa: CASSFAAASGYTF
CDR3nt: TGTGCCAGCAGCTTTGCGGCAGCCTCTGGCTACACCTTC

len: 15
j_gene: TRBJ2-7
v_gene: TRBV7-2
d_gene: .
abundance: few
CDR3aa: CASSLAGGRGDEQYF
CDR3nt: TGTGCCAGCAGCTTAGCAGGGGGCAGGGGGGACGAGCAGTACTTC

len: 13
j_gene: TRBJ2-3
v_gene: TRBV12-3/TRBV12-4
d_gene: .
abundance: .
CDR3aa: CASSLVPKNTQYF
CDR3nt: TGTGCCAGCAGTTTAGTACCAAAAAATACGCAGTATTTT

len: 15
j_gene: TRBJ1-1
v_gene: TRBV15
d_gene: TRBD1
abundance: .
CDR3aa: CATSRNRGLDTEAFF
CDR3nt: TGTGCCACCAGCAGAAACAGGGGGCTGGACACTGAAGCTTTCTTT

len: 15
j_gene: TRBJ1-1
v_gene: TRBV6-2/TRBV6-3
d_gene: .
abundance: few
CDR3aa: CASSYPGHRGTEAFF
CDR3nt: TGTGCCAGCAGTTACCCGGGGCATCGGGGGACTGAAGCTTTCTTT

len: 14
j_gene: TRBJ1-6
v_gene: TRBV5-1
d_gene: TRBD1
abundance: .
CDR3aa: CASSLTGVGSPLHF
CDR3nt: TGCGCCAGCAGCTTGACAGGGGTAGGATCACCCCTCCACTTT